These T cell receptor beta chains were read from a single sample in a study of blood T cell repertoires in COVID-19. Repertoires were generated with immunoSEQ multiplex PCR, while TCRdb's copy carries only in-frame clones and drops some. The table has about 360,000 clones, over 65% seen once. Sample: peripheral blood. The receptors stem from a human donor with acute or convalescent COVID-19. The donor label of this sample is uncertain. CDR3s include the opening cysteine and the closing phenylalanine or tryptophan. Each record gives: J gene, clone size, D gene, V gene, CDR3 DNA, CDR3 protein. D genes are given only for firm matches. Not all rows give a size; the values are once, few, many and, for expanded clones, a class.

>TRBJ1-5|-|-|TRBV10-1
TGCGCCAGCAGGGGGGGCAGGCCGTTGGCGGGAGATCAGCCCCAGCATTTT
CASRGGRPLAGDQPQHF
>TRBJ2-1|-|TRBD2|TRBV5-1
TGCGCCAGCAGCTTGGTGGGGACTAGCGGGAGTGTTGAGCAGTTCTTC
CASSLVGTSGSVEQFF
>TRBJ2-7|-|-|TRBV9
TGTGCCAGCAGCCTCAGCGACCGACGAAGCTCCTACGAGCAGTACTTC
CASSLSDRRSSYEQYF
>TRBJ1-1|many|-|TRBV10-1
TGCGCCAGCAGTGAACAAGTCGGGGGGCTGAACACTGAAGCTTTCTTT
CASSEQVGGLNTEAFF
>TRBJ1-2|-|-|TRBV30
TGTGCCTGGAGGTTGGTACGAGGCAGGGATTTCTATGGCTACACCTTC
CAWRLVRGRDFYGYTF
>TRBJ1-2|-|-|TRBV18
TGTGCCAGCTCACCGGGGCAGGTTCCGACCAATGGCTACACCTTC
CASSPGQVPTNGYTF
>TRBJ1-2|-|TRBD1|TRBV7-9
TGTGCCAGCAGCCCACTGAGGGGGCGCGGATATGGCTACACCTTC
CASSPLRGRGYGYTF
>TRBJ1-4|-|-|TRBV28
TGTGCCAGCATGGGAGGGGGGGACGAAAAACTGTTTTTT
CASMGGGDEKLFF
>TRBJ1-1|-|-|TRBV30
TGTGCCTGGAGCTCGGACAGTTATACGAAAGCTTTCTTT
CAWSSDSYTKAFF
>TRBJ1-6|-|-|TRBV5-8
TGTGCCAGCAGCTTGCTTCTGGGGCGGGGTTCACCCCTCCACTTT
CASSLLLGRGSPLHF
>TRBJ2-2|once|TRBD2|TRBV7-6
TGTGCCAGCAGCTCGACTAGCTGGGGGGACACCGGGGAGCTGTTTTTT
CASSSTSWGDTGELFF
>TRBJ1-2|few|-|TRBV30
TGTGCCTGGAGTGTACTGGCGGGGGACTATGGCTACACCTTC
CAWSVLAGDYGYTF
>TRBJ1-5|-|TRBD1|TRBV6-1
TGTGCCAGCAGTGAACGACAGGGAGGCGGTCAGCCCCAGCATTTT
CASSERQGGGQPQHF
>TRBJ1-2|-|-|TRBV19
TGTGCCACTCAGAGGGATATCTATGGCTACACCTTC
CATQRDIYGYTF
>TRBJ1-4|-|-|TRBV7-7
TGTGCCACCAGTCGACAGCTAAATGAAAAACTGTTTTTT
CATSRQLNEKLFF
>TRBJ2-3|-|-|TRBV7-9
TGTGCCAGCAGCTTATCGCGGGGAAGTCACACGGATACGCAGTATTTT
CASSLSRGSHTDTQYF
>TRBJ1-6|-|TRBD1|TRBV6-1
TGTGCCAGCAGTGAAGGGACAGGGATGGTTTCACCCCTCCACTTT
CASSEGTGMVSPLHF
>TRBJ2-3|once|-|TRBV6-1
TGTGCCAGCAGTGAAACTAGGAGCACAGATACGCAGTATTTT
CASSETRSTDTQYF
>TRBJ2-5|-|TRBD1|TRBV2
TGTGCCAGCAGTACCGGGACAGGGATCCTGACCCAGTACTTC
CASSTGTGILTQYF
>TRBJ2-3|-|-|TRBV18
TGTGCCAGCTCAAATAAGTACAACACAGATACGCAGTATTTT
CASSNKYNTDTQYF
>TRBJ2-1|-|-|TRBV5-8
TGTGCCAGCAGAGGTGTTGGGGGCTTTAGCTCCTACAATGAGCAGTTCTTC
CASRGVGGFSSYNEQFF
>TRBJ2-2|few|TRBD2|TRBV5-1
TGCGCCAGCAGCTTCATGGCGGGAGCCCCCTCGGGGGAGCTGTTTTTT
CASSFMAGAPSGELFF
>TRBJ2-2|-|TRBD2|TRBV4-2
TGTGCCAGCAGCATCGGCCTAGCGGGGATCGGGGAGCTGTTTTTT
CASSIGLAGIGELFF
>TRBJ1-1|-|TRBD1|TRBV18
TGTGCCAGCTCACCCCTACCCCGACAGGGCGCTTACACTGAAGCTTTCTTT
CASSPLPRQGAYTEAFF
>TRBJ1-5|-|-|TRBV2
TGTGCCAGCAGTGACGAGGGCTTATGGAATCAGCCCCAGCATTTT
CASSDEGLWNQPQHF
>TRBJ2-5|-|-|TRBV7-9
TGTGCCAGCAGCCTTCAAGGAGGGGGCGTTGAGACCCAGTACTTC
CASSLQGGGVETQYF
>TRBJ2-2|-|TRBD1|TRBV18
TGTGCCAGCTCACCGACCAAGGGGGCCACCGGGGAGCTGTTTTTT
CASSPTKGATGELFF
>TRBJ1-2|-|-|TRBV6-5
TGTGCCAGCAGTTACTCGTCGGGGGTTGGTGGCTACACCTTC
CASSYSSGVGGYTF
>TRBJ2-7|-|TRBD1|TRBV5-1
TGCGCCAGCAGGAGGGGGACAGACTACGAGCAGTACTTC
CASRRGTDYEQYF
>TRBJ2-1|-|-|TRBV19
TGTGCCAGTAGTATATATCTAGCTGAGAGCAATGAGCAGTTCTTC
CASSIYLAESNEQFF
>TRBJ2-5|-|-|TRBV7-2
TGTGCCAGCAGCTTCGCTCTAGCGAAAGAGACCCAGTACTTC
CASSFALAKETQYF
>TRBJ1-1|few|-|TRBV6-2/TRBV6-3
TGTGCCAGCAGTTACTCGAGACAGCCGAACACTGAAGCTTTCTTT
CASSYSRQPNTEAFF
>TRBJ1-1|-|-|TRBV4-1
TGCGCCAGCAGCCAACCGGGACTGAGGAACACTGAAGCTTTCTTT
CASSQPGLRNTEAFF
>TRBJ2-1|-|-|TRBV5-4
TGTGCCAGCAGCCCCGGGACTCACAATGAGCAGTTCTTC
CASSPGTHNEQFF
>TRBJ1-4|-|-|TRBV5-5
TGTGCCAGCAGCTTGCAAGGACAGCTTAATGAAAAACTGTTTTTT
CASSLQGQLNEKLFF